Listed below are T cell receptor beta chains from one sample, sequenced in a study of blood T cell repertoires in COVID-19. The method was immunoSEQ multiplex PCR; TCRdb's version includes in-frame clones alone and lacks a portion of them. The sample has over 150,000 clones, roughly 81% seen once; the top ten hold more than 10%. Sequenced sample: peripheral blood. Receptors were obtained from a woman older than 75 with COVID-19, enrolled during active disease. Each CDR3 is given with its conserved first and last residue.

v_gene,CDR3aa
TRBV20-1,CSASTRGEQFF
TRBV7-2,CASSLGPPGQGLPPLHF
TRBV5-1,CASSSATSSYEQYF
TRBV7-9,CASSLVSAGVDEQFF
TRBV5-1,CASSLGGGSYNEQFF
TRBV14,CASSQGGNYGYTF
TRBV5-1,CASSLEHVSYNEQFF
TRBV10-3,CAISDLSKHEQYF
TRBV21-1,CASSKAGLAGGSATGELFF
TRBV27,CASADRVSSYNSPLHF
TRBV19,CASRDRLTTDTQYF